This T cell receptor (beta chain) is drawn from a study of shared clonotypes between healthy human individuals (dated by TCRdb to the early 2020s). With respect to the entire study: Three men and two women, aged 18 to 49 years, made up the cohort. For each donor, CD4 naive and CD4 memory were each run on three plates, CD8 naive on two plates, and CD8 memory on one plate. The study deeply sequenced blood TCR repertoires of five healthy adults to estimate repertoire size and the extent of clonotype sharing between individuals. Different laboratories and diverse techniques were used to prepare libraries and sequence TCR repertoires, to increase sequencing depth and limit assay-specific biases. Each donor's leukapheresis produced roughly between about 0.9 and 9.5 billion PBMCs. On the study overall, not on this receptor specifically: The genetic and exposure-history diversity represented was limited by the small number of donors. Larger estimated clonotype richness was generally found for naive subsets than for memory subsets. About 4.5% of naive CD4, 3.5% of naive CD8, around 2.3% of memory CD4, and 0.35% to 0.4% of memory CD8 clonotypes were shared across a few donors. Compared with non-shared clonotypes, clonotypes shared by all four sorted-subset donors had higher generation probabilities. Pairwise subsampling indicated that sequencing depth was expected to affect the degree of clonotype sharing among donors. Sampling was limited to blood, and TCR repertoires in tissue likely differ from TCR repertoires in blood. Incomplete sequencing was indicated by rarefaction of sorted-subset datasets, despite the large sequencing depth.

Using the deep immunoSEQ assay, TCR CDR3 regions were amplified from genomic DNA by multiplex PCR. For each cell subset, the extracted genomic DNA was distributed evenly across all wells of several immunoSEQ 96-well plates, and each plate served as one replicate. For sorted subsets, 200 ng of genomic DNA, equivalent to 25,000 to 35,000 T cell genomes, went into each replicate PCR. Purified libraries were quantified with a Qubit 3.0 fluorometer, sized on a Bioanalyzer 2100, and re-quantified with the KAPA Library Quantification kit. Each immunoSEQ 96-well plate was sequenced on its own single-read 150-cycle Illumina NextSeq 550 flow cell. In the source study's methods: Because the immunoSEQ output held only junctional sequences and lacked quality scores, the filtering could not match the filtering applied to full-length reads. To assign V/J genes and CDR3, sequences were annotated using PyIR, a Python wrapper for IgBLAST v1.9, with IMGT germline references. Any read was removed if the V/J assignment was weak (E-value above 1e-6), the CDR3 was missing, or the read contained stop codons, out-of-frame junctions, or ambiguous translated residues. A V3J clonotype was defined by an identical inferred V gene, J gene, and CDR3 amino acid sequence. Percentage overlap between repertoires was computed as shared unique clonotypes divided by the size of the smaller repertoire. Three approaches were used to assess repertoire richness: RTK rarefaction, the Chao1 estimator, and Recon v2.1 estimates of unobserved clonotypes. OLGA was used to compute generation probabilities for all TCRbeta clonotypes that the gDNA method yielded from a few donors. TCRdb re-hosts the immuneACCESS table, in-frame sequences only. Its copies lack some clones; in the studies checked, an unresolved V gene accounts for under half of them, and the cause for the rest is not known. The V and J calls and clone size were taken over from that table, and D and trimming were inferred from the DNA. The sample table holds over 2 million clones, of which just under 95% were seen once. 0.9% to 1.4% of the sample is held by the ten biggest clonotypes.

In regard to this clone: The antigen it binds to is not known. There are no base qualities to consult, and no much larger clone falls within one base.

As encoded in the germline V gene, CDR1 is LGHNA while CDR2 is YSLEER. The CDR3 spans 16 residues, from the cysteine through the phenylalanine. CDR3 DNA only is kept here, 48 bases in frame from base 1. The junction carries 15 bases between V and J, which are trimmed by 6 bases and 1 base respectively. CD8 naive samples consisted of CD45RO-negative cells that were positively selected for CCR7, yielding a CD45RA+CCR7+ population without TemRA cells. The donors were healthy, HIV-negative adults with no recently reported acute infections or vaccinations. All donors were Caucasian adults living in Nashville, Tennessee, USA. Blood was obtained by leukapheresis, after which PBMCs were separated by Ficoll-Histopaque density gradient centrifugation and cryopreserved in liquid nitrogen vapor phase. Analytical flow cytometry was used to check the purity and quantity of each magnetically sorted T cell population. From each sorted fraction, genomic DNA was isolated and quantified by UV absorbance on a Nanodrop 2000c.

The clonotype comes from a man aged 18 to 29 in good health. Sequencing was carried out using naive CD8+ T cells sorted from blood. Taken with the paper, the label for cell subset or site translates to: CD45RA+CCR7+. The chain is made from TRBV4-3 and TRBJ2-2; perhaps TRBD2 is the D gene, with 6 bases matching. The sequenced DNA is TGCGCCAGCAGGGGTACGGATAGCGGGAACACCGGGGAGCTGTTTTTT. It specifies CASRGTDSGNTGELFF.